The entry below gives a single TCR beta chain sequence along with its context. Its antigen remains unknown. These data belong to a study of CD8+CD57+ T cells in acquired aplastic anemia. Study-level background: Recorded DNA amounts for sorted CD4+ and CD8+ cells had an average of 3.2 ug.

Investigators profiled TCR beta VDJ and CDR3 from genomic DNA template. TCRdb itself ran the reads through MiXCR, one entry per CDR3 protein. There are 150,000 to 200,000 distinct CDR3 sequences in the sample; roughly 50% occur only once, and about 1.8% lies in the top ten. Study-level findings and limits: About 30 CD8+ CDR3 sequences occurred in both the patients and the controls.

Sequenced patients had shown CD8+CD57+ cell expansion by flow cytometry. Blood came from patients not yet given any therapy. The length of the CDR3 is 15 residues. Germline values: CDR1 LNHDA, CDR2 SQIVND (reference sequence). V was cut by 7 bases and J by 2 bases, with 17 bases left in between. The specimen was sorted CD4+, CD8+, or CD8+CD57+ T cells (not recorded which) from PBMCs. The chain employs TRBV19 and TRBJ1-2; unclear D gene. The receptor comes from a human donor with aplastic anemia. CDR3 in DNA: TGTGCCAGTACTCCCCAAAGTGGGCAGAACTATGGCTACACCTTC. Protein: CASTPQSGQNYGYTF.